The present T cell receptor beta chain was sequenced within a study of quantifying T cell responses using KT2 cells (dated by TCRdb to the late 2010s). A note on the overall study: RNA was DNase-treated and reverse transcribed with TCR alpha and beta constant-region primers, mostly using SuperScript III. Under optimum conditions, the T4 ligation step was estimated to exceed 8.5% efficiency. To avoid over-amplification, PCR2 was carried out as a SYBR Green qPCR and halted once a predetermined fluorescence threshold was reached.

From cysteine to phenylalanine, the CDR3 is 19 amino acids long. Only the CDR3 region is kept as DNA, spanning 57 bases read in frame from base 1. V lost 0 bases and J lost 0 bases, and the count of bases not matched to a germline gene is 7. Reading the germline V gene gives CDR1 SGHVS and CDR2 FQNEAQ. To test the sensitivity and accuracy of the pipeline, known numbers of KT2, a T cell clone whose TCR had already been sequenced, were spiked into unfractionated PBMC. A range of KT2-to-PBMC ratios was set up by mixing KT2 cells into a fixed number of PBMC. What the authors observed across the whole study: Over several orders of magnitude, the number of KT2 alpha and beta sequences rose linearly with the number of KT2 cells put in. KT2 sequences were detected down to the lowest spike-in tested, which was about one KT2 cell per 100,000 PBMC. Saturation in the detection of KT2 sequences was observed at very high KT2 spike-in numbers. No side-by-side comparison of the pipeline with other TCR sequencing techniques was included in the study.

Concerning this clonotype itself: Its antigen has not been determined. There are no base qualities to consult, and no much larger clone falls within one base.

Receptor amplification or capture employed UMI-ligation and nested PCR. Using T4 RNA ligase 1, a single-stranded oligonucleotide bearing the Illumina SP2 sequence plus a UMI was ligated onto the 3' end of the cDNA. PCR1 ran approximately 4 cycles (98°C 15 s, 69°C 30 s, 72°C 40 s); the beta primer was an equimolar mix of RC1.1 and RC1.2 covering TRBC1 and TRBC2. Starting at PCR2, the TCR alpha and beta chains were handled separately, and sample indices and Illumina adaptors were added. The UMI was composed of 12 random nucleotides, arranged as two hexamers separated by a spacer, and was positioned after an 8-base spacer. Libraries were sequenced on an Illumina MiSeq with v2 2x251 paired-end chemistry, typically about a dozen samples per run. PhiX DNA at about 4.5-8% was added to each sequencing library to increase diversity. Processing in the source paper ran as follows. The raw reads were converted into FASTQ with bcl2fastq and then demultiplexed by dual indices with Demultiplexor. V and J genes were assigned by Decombinator through tag matching, with a single base-pair mismatch being allowed. Using UMIs, Collapsinator corrected both sequencing errors and the frequency errors that come from PCR heterogeneity. Decombinator identifiers were converted to nucleotide sequence by CDR3Translator, the sequences were translated to amino acids, and CDR3 was extracted using C- and N-terminal motifs. Each distinct KT2 TCR was counted as one cluster of KT2 sequences that shared a single unique molecular identifier. Using fastp at Q25 and MiXCR, TCRdb reprocessed the public reads and kept productive beta chains. For every CDR3 protein sequence, its rows merge into one entry that carries the most common genes and DNA. These V and J calls rely on TCRdb rather than the paper's analysis. The table for this sample lists some 34,000 distinct CDR3 sequences; about a tenth of them were counted only once. The ten largest clones add up to 8.5% to 10% of the sample.

Sequencing used PBMCs spiked with cells of the T cell clone KT2. This TCR came from a human donor. The chain is made from TRBV7-8 and TRBJ2-2; 10 bases in the junction line up with TRBD2. DNA sequence: TGTGCCAGCAGCTTAGCGCGCCTAGCGGGGGCCCCGAACACCGGGGAGCTGTTTTTT. It translates as CASSLARLAGAPNTGELFF.